This TCR beta chain was identified in a study of Ad26.COV2.S vaccination and SARS-CoV-2 variants. Across the whole study: Within the COV1001 Ad26.COV2.S trial arm, the donor was enrolled. Each vaccinee took Ad26.COV2.S intramuscularly, once or twice 56 days apart.

Assay: immunoSEQ multiplex PCR; the TCRdb copy retains only in-frame clones and omits some. The table shows about 440,000 clones, with 90% occurring only once. This sample's treatment: about 20 received Ad26.COV2.S at low or high dose, single or two shots; 5 received placebo; per-sample allocation not given. Sampling occurred on day 63 after the first vaccine or placebo injection. The germline gives CDR1 MGHDK, CDR2 SYGVNS. This CDR3 is 13 amino acids long. The V segment lost 4 bases and the J segment 5 bases; nucleotides outside the gene matches: 1. The sequencing used peripheral blood, collected in a trial of Ad26.COV2.S vaccine versus placebo. This sequence originates from a person between 18 and 65 years old who received the Ad26.COV2.S COVID-19 vaccine or a placebo. The chain combines TRBV25-1 with TRBJ2-1; 8 nucleotides line up with TRBD2. The CDR3, as DNA: TGTGCCAGCAGTGGACTAGCGCACAATGAGCAGTTCTTC. Protein sequence: CASSGLAHNEQFF.